The rows below give T cell receptor beta chains drawn from one sample of a study of shared clonotypes between healthy human individuals. Profiling relied on immunoSEQ multiplex PCR, and the TCRdb table lists in-frame clones only, not all of them. The sample shows over 950,000 clones, roughly 77% of them seen only once. The sequencing sample was made of memory CD4+ T cells from PBMCs. The source of these receptors is a man aged 18 to 35 in good health. Some clones in this sample may be carry-over from other donors' samples. CDR3s include the opening cysteine and the closing phenylalanine or tryptophan.

j_call v_call cdr3_length cdr3_aa
TRBJ2-1 TRBV6-6 16 CASTGTSGRAHNEQFF
TRBJ1-2 TRBV28 15 CASTTLVRGIYGYTF
TRBJ2-7 TRBV11-2 15 CASSLVAGPLYEQYF
TRBJ2-7 TRBV27 15 CASRGTGTGSYEQYF
TRBJ2-3 TRBV7-8 13 CASSLEGSDTQYF
TRBJ2-7 TRBV28 14 CASRGVGQVDEQYF
TRBJ1-1 TRBV5-1 13 CASSGGVYTEAFF
TRBJ2-3 TRBV5-4 15 CASSTGAARGDTQYF
TRBJ2-5 TRBV5-4 14 CASSRDRVGETQYF
TRBJ2-7 TRBV7-2 14 CASSLRTGGYEQYF
TRBJ1-3 TRBV7-2 13 CASSDTKGNTIYF
TRBJ1-2 TRBV2 13 CASSDQLNYGYTF
TRBJ2-5 TRBV7-2 14 CASSLTSGQETQYF
TRBJ2-1 TRBV5-1 15 CASSVRSGPNNEQFF
TRBJ1-4 TRBV15 15 CATSRSGTVREKLFF
TRBJ1-6 TRBV28 15 CASSLVGGSTSPLHF
TRBJ2-7 TRBV4-2 15 CASSHERTSLGEQYF
TRBJ2-1 TRBV7-9 15 CASSLGGSRDIEQFF
TRBJ1-1 TRBV2 12 CASREDGTEAFF
TRBJ2-5 TRBV6-1 14 CASSEDTVQETQYF
TRBJ2-1 TRBV4-1 20 CASSQPLKSGTPGIYNEQFF
TRBJ2-3 TRBV28 16 CASSSTVRASTDTQYF
TRBJ2-7 TRBV27 19 CASSRTPGQGTKKGYEQYF
TRBJ2-7 TRBV10-3 15 CAISDTSGSLGEQYF
. TRBV11-3 15 CASSPRGADSYEQYF
TRBJ1-4 TRBV6-4 14 CASSSGQGPEKLFF
TRBJ1-2 TRBV6-5 12 CASIGGRGGYTF
TRBJ1-2 TRBV5-1 16 CASKPGSQEMRSGYTF
TRBJ2-1 TRBV9 17 CASSVVPSGSQPNEQFF
TRBJ1-1 TRBV11-1 16 CASSLASGRYLMGAFF
TRBJ1-2 TRBV4-3 14 CASSPDHSRVGYTF
TRBJ2-7 TRBV4-3 13 CASSQARTYEQYF
TRBJ2-2 TRBV11-2 15 CASRRQELNTGELFF
TRBJ2-6 TRBV18 16 CASSPPEGTGANVLTF
TRBJ2-2 TRBV10-3 14 CAIRDFPNTGELFF
TRBJ2-7 TRBV11-3 13 CASSLGASYEQYF
TRBJ2-6 TRBV4-1 16 CASSPGFSRGANVLTF
TRBJ1-1 TRBV5-6 13 CASSWTGGTEAFF
TRBJ1-2 TRBV28 15 CASSSSRAPGDGYTF
TRBJ2-1 TRBV27 17 CASSEFTGLSSYNEQFF
TRBJ1-1 TRBV6-1 13 CASRLGKDTEAFF
TRBJ2-7 TRBV6-1 16 CASSEIDRLGIYEQYF
TRBJ1-2 TRBV5-8 16 CASSSPRARINYGYTF
TRBJ2-7 TRBV11-2 13 CASGDLRNYEQYF
TRBJ2-7 TRBV7-2 14 CASSFGQQAYEQYF